What follows is one TCR beta chain and its context. What it binds is not known. These data originate in a study of cytomegalovirus exposure and HLA in healthy donors. General study findings and limits: Most observed TCR sequences were rare, whereas some public TCRs were detected in many donors.

This PCR relied on a set of 60 Vbeta primers and 13 Jbeta primers. TCRdb's table, derived via immunoSEQ multiplex PCR, lists solely in-frame clones and lacks some. The data show 300,000 or so clones, 84% seen once. Input material: PBMCs. This sequence was found in a woman in her 40s in good health and CMV-seropositive.

CDR3 loop: CASRSSGSPYNEQFF. CDR3 sequence (DNA): TGTGCCAGTCGCTCTAGCGGGAGTCCCTACAATGAGCAGTTCTTC. This sequence joins TRBV19 and TRBJ2-1, with 10 bases matching TRBD2. CDR1 LNHDA and CDR2 SQIVND come from the germline V gene (reference sequence). CDR3 size: 15 residues. V was clipped by 8 bases and J by 2 bases; unmatched bases: 6.